Below, 19 T cell receptor beta chains from the same sample are listed, as sequenced in a study of T-cell reconstitution after alpha-beta-depleted transplantation in children. A library of TCRbeta sequences, prepared with unique molecular identifiers, was generated. TCRdb called the PCR reads again in MiXCR, with one record for every CDR3 protein. The table lists around 580,000 distinct CDR3 sequences, 23% of them singletons, with 13% to 15% in the top ten. Sequencing used PBMCs, mostly from graft donor cells, obtained 360 days after TCRalphabeta/CD19-depleted stem cell transplant. The receptors were sampled from a boy less than two years old who had a stem cell transplant for acute myeloid leukemia, so the T cells may come from the graft donor.

The chain couples TRBV13 to TRBJ2-7, with 10 nucleotides matching TRBD1. The V and J ends lost 6 bases and 4 bases, in that order; junction bases with no gene match: 9. This CDR3 is 15 amino acids long. Germline loops: CDR1 PRHDT, CDR2 FYEKMQ (reference sequence). As DNA, the CDR3 is TGTGCCAGCAGTCGGGCCGGGACAGGGGAATACGAGCAGTACTTC. This translates into CASSRAGTGEYEQYF.

This clonotype appeared a few times. The chain combines TRBV9 with TRBJ2-3; no clear D gene. V shed 0 bases and J shed 6 bases, with 11 bases lying between them. The germline V gene encodes CDR1 SGDLS and CDR2 YYNGEE. The CDR3 consists of 14 residues. This CDR3 is CASSVAPVRDTQYF. CDR3 nucleotides: TGTGCCAGCAGCGTAGCTCCAGTCCGGGATACGCAGTATTTT.

In this sample, this clonotype turned up many times. V usage is TRBV20-1 and J usage is TRBJ2-1; possibly TRBD1 for D (6 bases). Per germline, CDR1 DFQATT and CDR2 SNEGSKA (reference sequence). CDR3 size: 15 residues. The ends were cut back, 1 base at V and 5 bases at J, with 15 bases in the middle. The CDR3 protein is CSARAATGPHNEQFF. The CDR3 region has the DNA TGCAGTGCTAGAGCGGCGACAGGCCCTCACAATGAGCAGTTCTTC.

Only a few counts were recorded for this clonotype. The CDR3 loop is CASSFLDLGYEQYF. CDR3 DNA: TGTGCCAGCAGCTTCCTAGACCTGGGCTACGAGCAGTACTTC. J is TRBJ2-7 and V is TRBV7-2; no clear D gene. Trimming took off 3 bases at V and 3 bases at J, with 12 bases between the two ends. The CDR3 totals 14 residues. Germline values: CDR1 SGHTA, CDR2 FQGNSA. Based on the CDR3 plus reference TRBV7-2 and TRBJ2-7, the full variable domain is GAGVSQSPSNKVTEKGKDVELRCDPISGHTALYWYRQSLGQGLEFLIYFQGNSAPDKSGLPSDRFSAERTGGSVSTLTIQRTQQEDSAVYLCASSFLDLGYEQYFGPGTRLTVT.

V and J are TRBV7-9 and TRBJ2-7; 8 nucleotides match TRBD2. V was clipped by 5 bases and J by 0 bases; unmatched bases: 12. The CDR3 has 17 residues. Germline CDR1 and CDR2: SEHNR and FQNEAQ (reference sequence). Written as DNA, the CDR3 is TGTGCCAGCAGCCCTCAGGACGAGGCGGGGGGCTCCTACGAGCAGTACTTC. Amino acids: CASSPQDEAGGSYEQYF.

This clonotype has a count of ten or more. The chain links TRBV29-1 to TRBJ2-2, with D uncertain. V was trimmed by 4 bases and J by 6 bases, leaving 9 bases between them. The CDR3 has 12 amino acids. The germline gives CDR1 SQVTM, CDR2 ANQGSEA. The CDR3 loop reads CSVGVPAGELFF. In nucleotides, the CDR3 is TGCAGCGTTGGTGTGCCAGCCGGGGAGCTGTTTTTT.

This clonotype appeared a few times. The CDR3 DNA follows: TGCAGTGCCTCGGGACAGGAACCCACAGATACGCAGTATTTT. This gives the protein CSASGQEPTDTQYF. The chain recombines TRBV20-1 with TRBJ2-3, with 8 bases that match TRBD1. Unmatched junction bases numbered 7, after V lost 6 bases and J lost 2 bases. This CDR3 has 14 amino acids. In germline, CDR1 is DFQATT, CDR2 SNEGSKA (reference sequence).

This clonotype has a count of ten or more. This chain joins TRBV25-1 and TRBJ2-1; the D gene is possibly TRBD1 (5 bases). Germline-derived CDR1 and CDR2 are MGHDK and SYGVNS. Trimming left V 3 bases short and J 8 bases short, with 11 bases between. This CDR3 spans 13 amino acids. The CDR3 DNA is TGTGCCAGCAGTGAGGACCAGGGCCATGAGCAGTTCTTC. Translation gives CASSEDQGHEQFF.

This clonotype has a handful of counts. The chain has TRBV29-1 and TRBJ2-7; TRBD1 agrees at 9 bases. Trimming cost V 2 bases and J 4 bases; bases outside gene matches: 3. Germline V gene sequence: CDR1 SQVTM, CDR2 ANQGSEA. This CDR3 spans 13 amino acids. CDR3 protein: CSVESGTGYEQYF. The CDR3 DNA reads as TGCAGCGTTGAATCCGGGACAGGGTACGAGCAGTACTTC.

This CDR3 is CASSLGAGDRFFRDTQYF. CDR3 nucleotides: TGTGCCAGCAGCTTAGGTGCGGGGGACCGATTCTTTAGGGATACGCAGTATTTT. The V gene is TRBV13, the J gene TRBJ2-3; TRBD2 matches 7 bases. CDR3 length: 18 residues. The V and J ends lost 0 bases and 6 bases, in that order; junction bases with no gene match: 15. Germline lookup yields CDR1 PRHDT and CDR2 FYEKMQ (reference sequence).

In this sample, this clonotype turned up a few times. The rearrangement uses TRBV10-1 and TRBJ2-1; 9 nucleotides agree with TRBD2. CDR3 length equals 14 residues. Germline-derived CDR1 and CDR2 are WNHNN and SYGVQD (reference sequence). Germline trimming cut 3 bases from V and 15 bases from J; bases unmatched to any gene: 12. In nucleotides, the CDR3 is TGCGCCAGCAGTGATCTGCGGGAGGGGTCAGGTCGGTTCTTC. Protein product: CASSDLREGSGRFF.

V gene TRBV20-1 combines with J gene TRBJ2-2, with TRBD1 identical over 9 bases. The germline V gene has CDR1 DFQATT and CDR2 SNEGSKA (reference sequence). The junction had 7 bases not matched to a gene; V was cut back by 5 bases and J by 6 bases. The CDR3 consists of 14 residues. This CDR3 is CSASPGQGAGELFF. CDR3 nucleotide sequence: TGCAGTGCTTCACCGGGACAGGGAGCCGGGGAGCTGTTTTTT.

This clonotype was picked up a small number of times. V gene TRBV6-5 combines with J gene TRBJ2-5, with D hard to call. The ends were cut back, 7 bases at V and 4 bases at J, with 7 bases in the middle. The CDR3 length is 11 residues. CDR1 and CDR2 from the germline V gene are MNHEY and SVGAGI. DNA of the CDR3: TGTGCCAGCATGTCGGGAGAGACCCAGTACTTC. It yields the protein CASMSGETQYF.

At least ten counts were recorded for this clonotype. V and J are TRBV10-3 and TRBJ2-3; possible D gene TRBD1, 6 bases. Germline loops: CDR1 ENHRY, CDR2 SYGVKD. Trimming took off 7 bases at V and 1 base at J, with 15 bases between the two ends. The CDR3 loop spans 15 amino acids. The CDR3 loop is CAINWGPGGTDTQYF. Written as DNA, the CDR3 is TGTGCCATCAACTGGGGGCCAGGGGGCACAGATACGCAGTATTTT.

This clonotype was picked up a small number of times. The chain uses TRBV20-1 and TRBJ2-7, with D tentatively TRBD2 (5 bases). V was clipped by 6 bases and J by 2 bases, with 14 bases between them. Looked up from germline, CDR1 is DFQATT and CDR2 is SNEGSKA (reference sequence). This CDR3 spans 13 amino acids. The DNA of the CDR3 is TGCAGTGCCCGACTACGGTGGCCCTACGAGCAGTACTTC. Protein product: CSARLRWPYEQYF.

This clonotype was detected many times. This rearrangement joins TRBV7-2 to TRBJ2-5; TRBD2 is a possible D gene (5 bases). The CDR3 contains 13 residues. The germline V gene encodes CDR1 SGHTA and CDR2 FQGNSA. V lost 5 bases to trimming and J lost 7 bases, with 14 bases between them. The CDR3 loop is CASSASVGGTQYF. The CDR3 DNA reads as TGTGCCAGCAGCGCCAGCGTAGGAGGGACCCAGTACTTC.

This chain joins TRBV5-5 and TRBJ1-5; D gene uncertain. Germline CDR1 is SGHKS and CDR2 is YYEKEE (reference sequence). The CDR3 is 16 residues long. Between the trimmed V and J ends, which lost 0 bases and 5 bases, there was a span of 15 bases. CDR3 amino acids: CASSLGGLRVDQPQHF. CDR3 DNA sequence: TGTGCCAGCAGCTTGGGAGGGCTTCGGGTAGATCAGCCCCAGCATTTT.

V gene TRBV6-5 combines with J gene TRBJ2-5; TRBD1 matches at 10 bases. The V and J ends lost 4 bases and 3 bases, in that order; junction bases with no gene match: 2. CDR3 length equals 14 residues. Germline CDR1 and CDR2: MNHEY and SVGAGI. CDR3 DNA sequence: TGTGCCAGCAGTTCCGGGACAGGGGAAGAGACCCAGTACTTC. It translates to CASSSGTGEETQYF.

This clonotype was picked up many times. V and J are TRBV5-1 and TRBJ2-7, with D tentatively TRBD2 (7 bases). There are 13 residues in the CDR3. Germline lookup yields CDR1 SGHRS and CDR2 YFSETQ. V shed 3 bases and J shed 5 bases, with 12 bases lying between them. The CDR3 nucleotides read TGCGCCAGCAGCTGGGAGGGGGTGGACGAGCAGTACTTC. Its protein is CASSWEGVDEQYF. The full variable domain, completed using reference TRBV5-1 and TRBJ2-7, is KAGVTQTPRYLIKTRGQQVTLSCSPISGHRSVSWYQQTPGQGLQFLFEYFSETQRNKGNFPGRFSGRQFSNSRSEMNVSTLELGDSALYLCASSWEGVDEQYFGPGTRLTVT.